This is a list of T cell receptor beta chains from one sample in a study of blood T cells in healthy people across ages. MiXCR was run by TCRdb on the 5' RACE reads, yielding one entry per CDR3 protein. The table has over a million distinct CDR3 sequences, 25% seen once. Another study also made use of these data, one on T cells of mothers and their children.

Sequenced sample: blood. The origin of the receptors is a girl aged 2 to 10 in good health. The CDR3 runs from the conserved cysteine through the conserved F or W. Each record gives: J gene, clone size, CDR3 length, D gene, V gene, CDR3 DNA, CDR3 protein. The D gene is left open where the match is weak. A clone size is listed for some rows: how often the clone was seen (once, few, many), or a class if it is expanded.

J: TRBJ1-1
size: NA
length: 12
D: NA
V: TRBV6-5
DNA: TGTGCCAGCGGAGTGGGGCTTCCTGAAGCTTTCTTT
CDR3: CASGVGLPEAFF

J: TRBJ2-1
size: few
length: 16
D: NA
V: TRBV6-1
DNA: TGTGCCAGCAGTGAATATAGCTTTGAGTCCTACAATGAGCAGTTCTTC
CDR3: CASSEYSFESYNEQFF

J: TRBJ2-1
size: NA
length: 11
D: NA
V: TRBV19
DNA: TGTGCCAGTAGTATCCGGTATGAGCAGTTCTTC
CDR3: CASSIRYEQFF

J: TRBJ2-5
size: NA
length: 15
D: NA
V: TRBV5-6
DNA: TGTGCCAGCAGCTTGATGGGTTCGGGTCAAGAGACCCAGTACTTC
CDR3: CASSLMGSGQETQYF

J: TRBJ2-4
size: few
length: 13
D: NA
V: TRBV7-9
DNA: TGTGCCAGCAGCTCAGAAAAAAAAAACATTCAGTACTTC
CDR3: CASSSEKKNIQYF

J: TRBJ1-1
size: NA
length: 13
D: NA
V: TRBV29-1
DNA: TGCAGCGTGCCTTCGACAGTAGGGACTGAAGCTTTCTTT
CDR3: CSVPSTVGTEAFF

J: TRBJ2-1
size: NA
length: 16
D: NA
V: TRBV21-1
DNA: TGTGCCAGCAGCCCTGCACTCCTAACGCATTACAATGAGCAGTTCTTC
CDR3: CASSPALLTHYNEQFF

J: TRBJ1-5
size: NA
length: 16
D: NA
V: TRBV15
DNA: TGTGCCACCAGCAGTCCCTCTACAGCTAGCAATCAGCCCCAGCATTTT
CDR3: CATSSPSTASNQPQHF

J: TRBJ2-5
size: NA
length: 14
D: NA
V: TRBV7-2
DNA: TGTGCCAGCAGCAATTCCGGGGTCCTGGAGACCCAGTACTTC
CDR3: CASSNSGVLETQYF

J: TRBJ2-3
size: NA
length: 16
D: NA
V: TRBV4-3
DNA: TGCGCCAGAGATCCAAAGGGGTCCTTCGTGACAGATACGCAGTATTTT
CDR3: CARDPKGSFVTDTQYF

J: TRBJ2-7
size: NA
length: 13
D: NA
V: TRBV7-8
DNA: TGTGCCAGCAGCCCATCGGTTGGGGACGAGCAGTACTTC
CDR3: CASSPSVGDEQYF

J: TRBJ2-7
size: NA
length: 11
D: NA
V: TRBV4-2
DNA: TGTGCCAGTGGGGGAAACTACGAGCAGTACTTC
CDR3: CASGGNYEQYF

J: TRBJ2-1
size: NA
length: 14
D: NA
V: TRBV7-9
DNA: TGTGCCAGCGGTGAGGTCTTCTCCTACAATGAGCAGTTCTTC
CDR3: CASGEVFSYNEQFF

J: TRBJ1-1
size: NA
length: 16
D: TRBD1
V: TRBV7-6
DNA: TGTGCCAGCAGCTTACCGCTAGGACAGGGCGGCTTTGAAGCTTTCTTT
CDR3: CASSLPLGQGGFEAFF

J: TRBJ2-5
size: NA
length: 16
D: TRBD1
V: TRBV5-1
DNA: TGCGCCAGCAGCTTGGGGGACAGGGGGCCGGTGGAGACCCAGTACTTC
CDR3: CASSLGDRGPVETQYF

J: TRBJ2-7
size: NA
length: 16
D: TRBD2
V: TRBV7-3
DNA: TGTGCCAGCAGCAAACCGGGACTAGTTGGATTCGGCGAGCAGTACTTC
CDR3: CASSKPGLVGFGEQYF

J: TRBJ2-1
size: NA
length: 15
D: NA
V: TRBV2
DNA: TGTGCCAGCAGGGAAACAGGTAGCTCCTACAATGAGCAGTTCTTC
CDR3: CASRETGSSYNEQFF

J: TRBJ2-1
size: few
length: 16
D: NA
V: TRBV7-9
DNA: TGTGCCAGCAGCCCCCCGGGAAGATCGGTTAACAACGAGCAGTTCTTC
CDR3: CASSPPGRSVNNEQFF

J: TRBJ1-6
size: few
length: 14
D: TRBD1
V: TRBV29-1
DNA: TGCAGCGTTCGAGGGGGACAGGTTAATTCACCCCTCCACTTT
CDR3: CSVRGGQVNSPLHF

J: TRBJ2-2
size: few
length: 11
D: NA
V: TRBV20-1
DNA: TGCAGTGCTAGAGTCACCGGGGAGCTGTTTTTT
CDR3: CSARVTGELFF

J: TRBJ2-7
size: NA
length: 13
D: NA
V: TRBV6-5
DNA: TGTGCCACGGCCTCGGGACTGACTGACGAGCAGTACTTC
CDR3: CATASGLTDEQYF

J: TRBJ2-1
size: few
length: 14
D: TRBD1
V: TRBV6-2/TRBV6-3
DNA: TGTGCCAGCAACAGGGACAGGGGGCTCAATGAGCAGTTCTTC
CDR3: CASNRDRGLNEQFF

J: TRBJ1-1
size: NA
length: 12
D: NA
V: TRBV4-3
DNA: TGCGCCGGCAGCCAGACAGGCTCCGAAGCTTTCTTT
CDR3: CAGSQTGSEAFF

J: TRBJ2-7
size: few
length: 17
D: TRBD2
V: TRBV5-1
DNA: TGCGCCAGCAGCTTGGGAGGGATGGCGGGAGTGGCGTACGAGCAGTACTTC
CDR3: CASSLGGMAGVAYEQYF

J: TRBJ2-5
size: NA
length: 14
D: NA
V: TRBV12-3/TRBV12-4
DNA: TGTGCCAGCAGTTGGGATGGGACTCAAGAGACCCAGTACTTC
CDR3: CASSWDGTQETQYF

J: TRBJ1-6
size: few
length: 15
D: NA
V: TRBV11-2
DNA: TGTGCCAGCAGCCGAGGACTCTCCCTATCTTCACCCCTCCACTTT
CDR3: CASSRGLSLSSPLHF

J: TRBJ2-1
size: NA
length: 12
D: NA
V: TRBV12-3/TRBV12-4
DNA: TGTGCCAGCAGAGACCTCCGAGATGAGCAGTTCTTC
CDR3: CASRDLRDEQFF

J: TRBJ1-2
size: NA
length: 12
D: NA
V: TRBV28
DNA: TGTGCCAGCACGACATCAAACTATGGCTACACCTTC
CDR3: CASTTSNYGYTF

J: TRBJ1-5
size: few
length: 18
D: TRBD1
V: TRBV27
DNA: TGTGCCAGCAGTTCGATCCTGGGACAGGGGGCAGGAGGAGATACGCAGCATTTT
CDR3: CASSSILGQGAGGDTQHF

J: TRBJ1-2
size: NA
length: 15
D: TRBD1
V: TRBV5-1
DNA: TGCGCCAGCTACGCCTCAAACAGGGGGGACTATGGCTACACCTTC
CDR3: CASYASNRGDYGYTF

J: TRBJ2-1
size: few
length: 16
D: TRBD2
V: TRBV14
DNA: TGTGCCAGCAGCCGCGCGGGACTAGCGGGAGTGAATGAGCAGTTCTTC
CDR3: CASSRAGLAGVNEQFF

J: TRBJ2-5
size: NA
length: 13
D: NA
V: TRBV9
DNA: TGTGCCAGCAGCGACATCCCAGGGGAGACCCAGTACTTC
CDR3: CASSDIPGETQYF

J: TRBJ2-6
size: NA
length: 17
D: NA
V: TRBV7-2
DNA: TGTGCCAGCAGCTTAGCGGGCCTGGGTTCTGGGGCCAACGTCCTGACTTTC
CDR3: CASSLAGLGSGANVLTF

J: TRBJ1-4
size: NA
length: 14
D: TRBD1
V: TRBV5-1
DNA: TGCGCCAGCAGCCCAGGACAGGGTGGAGGATTAGTAGTTTTT
CDR3: CASSPGQGGGLVVF

J: TRBJ2-1
size: many
length: 16
D: TRBD2
V: TRBV6-2/TRBV6-3
DNA: TGTGCCAGCAGTTACTCTCTAGCGGGGGGGAACAATGAGCAGTTCTTC
CDR3: CASSYSLAGGNNEQFF

J: TRBJ2-3
size: few
length: 15
D: NA
V: TRBV18
DNA: TGTGCCAGCTCCACCCAACTACCTAGCACAGATACGCAGTATTTT
CDR3: CASSTQLPSTDTQYF

J: TRBJ2-7
size: few
length: 15
D: TRBD1
V: TRBV28
DNA: TGTGCCAGCAGTACAGGGGGCTCAGGGCCCTACGAGCAGTACTTC
CDR3: CASSTGGSGPYEQYF